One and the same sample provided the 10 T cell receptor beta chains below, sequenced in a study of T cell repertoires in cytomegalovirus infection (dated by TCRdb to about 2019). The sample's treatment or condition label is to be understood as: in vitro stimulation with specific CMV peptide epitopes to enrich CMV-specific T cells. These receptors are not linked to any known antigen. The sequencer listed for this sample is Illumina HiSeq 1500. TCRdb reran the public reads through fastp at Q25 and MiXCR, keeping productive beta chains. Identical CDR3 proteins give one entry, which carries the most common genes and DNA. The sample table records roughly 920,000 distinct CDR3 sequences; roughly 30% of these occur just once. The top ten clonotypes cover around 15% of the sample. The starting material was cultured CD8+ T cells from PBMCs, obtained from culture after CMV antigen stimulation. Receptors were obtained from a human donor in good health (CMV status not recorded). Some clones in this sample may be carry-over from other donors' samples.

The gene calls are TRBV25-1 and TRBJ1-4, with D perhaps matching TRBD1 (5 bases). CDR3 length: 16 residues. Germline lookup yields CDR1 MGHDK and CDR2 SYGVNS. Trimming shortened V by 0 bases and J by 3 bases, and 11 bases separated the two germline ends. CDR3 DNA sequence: TGTGCCAGCAGTGAATATATGGGGCAGCCTAATGAAAAACTGTTTTTT. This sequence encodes CASSEYMGQPNEKLFF.

The CDR3 here is CASRPGGQDGQFF. DNA of the CDR3: TGTGCCAGCAGGCCGGGGGGCCAGGATGGGCAGTTCTTC. The chain combines TRBV3-1 with TRBJ2-1, with D perhaps matching TRBD2 (7 bases). Trimming took 6 bases from V and 12 from J, leaving 18 bases between them. CDR1 and CDR2 from the germline V gene are LGHDT and YNNKEL (reference sequence). The CDR3 has 13 amino acids.

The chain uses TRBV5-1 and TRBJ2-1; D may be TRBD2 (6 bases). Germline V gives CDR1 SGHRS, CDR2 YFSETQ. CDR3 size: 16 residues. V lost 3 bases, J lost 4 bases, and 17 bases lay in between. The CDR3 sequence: CASSWTRDLLYNEQFF. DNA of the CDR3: TGCGCCAGCAGCTGGACAAGGGACTTGCTTTACAATGAGCAGTTCTTC.

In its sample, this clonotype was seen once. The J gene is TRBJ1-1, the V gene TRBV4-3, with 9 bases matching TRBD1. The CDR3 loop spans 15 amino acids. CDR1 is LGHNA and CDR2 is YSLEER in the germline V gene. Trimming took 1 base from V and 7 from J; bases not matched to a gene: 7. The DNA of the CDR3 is TGCGCCAGCAGCCAAGGAGACAGGGGGTTTTTTGAAGCTTTCTTT. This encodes CASSQGDRGFFEAFF.

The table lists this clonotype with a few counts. The CDR3 DNA reads as TGCAGCGCGGGGACGGGGCGGGGAAACACCATATATTTT. Protein product: CSAGTGRGNTIYF. V usage is TRBV29-1 and J usage is TRBJ1-3; D might be TRBD1 (5 bases). Trimming removed 7 bases at V and 4 bases at J, with 14 bases between. The CDR3 has 13 amino acids. Per germline, CDR1 SQVTM and CDR2 ANQGSEA.

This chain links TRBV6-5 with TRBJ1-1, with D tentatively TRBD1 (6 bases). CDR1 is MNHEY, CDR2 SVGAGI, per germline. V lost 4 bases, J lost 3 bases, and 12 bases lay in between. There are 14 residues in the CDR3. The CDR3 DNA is TGTGCCAGCAGTTTCCTGGGGGGCTACACTGAAGCTTTCTTT. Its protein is CASSFLGGYTEAFF.

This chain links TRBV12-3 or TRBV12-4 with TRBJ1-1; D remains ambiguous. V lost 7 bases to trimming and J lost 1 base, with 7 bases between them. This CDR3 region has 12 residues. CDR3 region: CASTNPNTEAFF. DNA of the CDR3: TGTGCCAGCACTAACCCGAACACTGAAGCTTTCTTT.

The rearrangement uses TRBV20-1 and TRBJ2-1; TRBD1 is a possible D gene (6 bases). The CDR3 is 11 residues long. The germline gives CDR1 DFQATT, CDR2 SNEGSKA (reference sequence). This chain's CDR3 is CSRPTGNEQFF. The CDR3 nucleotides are TGCAGCCGCCCAACAGGGAATGAGCAGTTCTTC.

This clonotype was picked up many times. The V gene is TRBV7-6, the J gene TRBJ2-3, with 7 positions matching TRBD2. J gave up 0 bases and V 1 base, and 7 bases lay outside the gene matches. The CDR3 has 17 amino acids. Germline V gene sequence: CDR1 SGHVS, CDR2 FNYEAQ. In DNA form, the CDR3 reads TGTGCCAGCAGCTTAGGAAGCGGGGTCGGGAGCACAGATACGCAGTATTTT. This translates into CASSLGSGVGSTDTQYF.

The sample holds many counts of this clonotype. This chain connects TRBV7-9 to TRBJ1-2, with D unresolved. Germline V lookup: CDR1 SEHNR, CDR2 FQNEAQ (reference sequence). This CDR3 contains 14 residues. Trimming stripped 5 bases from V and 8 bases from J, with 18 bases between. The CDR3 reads CASSLREAIQGYTF. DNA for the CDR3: TGTGCCAGCAGCCTACGTGAAGCCATCCAAGGCTACACCTTC.